Listed here is a single T cell receptor (beta chain). Antigen: not known. The repertoire was sequenced with immunoSEQ multiplex PCR; TCRdb's copy has only in-frame clones and lacks some. The sample has tens of thousands of clones; more than 80% are singletons. J lost 2 bases, V lost 5 bases, and 4 bases had no gene match. The CDR3 runs to 16 residues. Looked up from germline, CDR1 is MDHEN and CDR2 is SYDVKM. The sample belongs to a study of OX40 agonist ivuxolimab in advanced cancers. About the research overall: From roughly 20 to 85 years was the age range, with a mean of about 54 years, and around 84% were male.

Study-level findings and limits: There were, on average, more expanded clones in CD8+ T cells than in CD4+. Among the lowest levels of clonal expansion were found in partial responders at 0.1-3.0 mg/kg. Dosing at 0.1 to 3.0 mg/kg was accompanied by clonal expansion of CD4+ and CD8+ blood T cells by week 6.

The chain recombines TRBV28 with TRBJ2-1; the match to TRBD2 covers 12 bases. Sequenced material: CD4+ or CD8+ T cells sorted from blood, taken in a trial of the OX40 agonist ivuxolimab. The TCR was taken from an adult with an advanced solid tumor such as melanoma, head and neck, liver or kidney cancer. The CDR3, as DNA: TGTGCCAGCAGTGCCCTAGCGGGAGGGGCCTACAATGAGCAGTTCTTC. It encodes CASSALAGGAYNEQFF.